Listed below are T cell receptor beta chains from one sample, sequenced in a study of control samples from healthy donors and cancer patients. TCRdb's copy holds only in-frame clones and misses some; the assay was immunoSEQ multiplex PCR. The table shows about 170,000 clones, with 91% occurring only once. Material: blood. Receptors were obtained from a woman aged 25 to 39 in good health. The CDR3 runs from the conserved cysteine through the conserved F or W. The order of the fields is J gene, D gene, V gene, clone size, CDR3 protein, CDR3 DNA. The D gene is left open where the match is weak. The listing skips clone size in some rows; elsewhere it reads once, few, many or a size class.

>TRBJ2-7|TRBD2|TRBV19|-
CASSTTSGSSYEQYF
TGTGCCAGTAGCACCACTAGCGGGAGCTCCTACGAGCAGTACTTC
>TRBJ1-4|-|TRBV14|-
CASSQVGDPNEKLFF
TGTGCCAGCAGCCAAGTAGGGGACCCTAATGAAAAACTGTTTTTT
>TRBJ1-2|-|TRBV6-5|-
CASSQGGGYTF
TGTGCCAGCAGCCAGGGAGGTGGCTACACCTTC
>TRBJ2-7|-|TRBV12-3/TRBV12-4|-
CASSFGEAYEQYF
TGTGCCAGCAGTTTCGGGGAGGCCTACGAGCAGTACTTC
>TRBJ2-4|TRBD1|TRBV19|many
CASSGTGDGNIQYF
TGTGCCAGTAGTGGGACAGGGGATGGAAACATTCAGTACTTC
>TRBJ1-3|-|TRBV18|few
CASSPGEGNTIYF
TGTGCCAGCTCACCAGGGGAAGGAAACACCATATATTTT
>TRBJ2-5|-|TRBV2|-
CASSSGYQETQYF
TGTGCCAGCAGTAGCGGATACCAAGAGACCCAGTACTTC
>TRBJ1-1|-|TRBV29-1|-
CSVGGSVNTEAFF
TGCAGCGTCGGAGGGAGTGTGAACACTGAAGCTTTCTTT
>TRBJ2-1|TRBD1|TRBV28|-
CASSLTGGNEQFF
TGTGCCAGCAGTTTGACAGGGGGCAATGAGCAGTTCTTC
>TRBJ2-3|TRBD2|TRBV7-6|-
CASSLLAGDPDTQYF
TGTGCCAGCAGCTTACTAGCGGGAGACCCAGATACGCAGTATTTT
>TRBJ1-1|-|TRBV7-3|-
CASSRGGNTEAFF
TGTGCCAGCAGTAGGGGCGGGAACACTGAAGCTTTCTTT
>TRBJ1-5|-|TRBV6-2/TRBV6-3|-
CASSYRLGVQPQHF
TGTGCCAGCAGTTACCGGTTAGGGGTTCAGCCCCAGCATTTT
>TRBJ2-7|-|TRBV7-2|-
CASSLDRYYEQYF
TGTGCCAGCAGCTTAGACCGCTACTACGAGCAGTACTTC
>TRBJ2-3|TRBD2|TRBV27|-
CATRTSRTDTQYF
TGTGCCACCAGGACTAGCCGCACAGATACGCAGTATTTT
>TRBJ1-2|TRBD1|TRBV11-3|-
CASSHRDRGTGYTF
TGTGCCAGCAGCCACCGGGACAGGGGGACTGGCTACACCTTC
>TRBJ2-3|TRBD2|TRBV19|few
CASSSGSGTDTQYF
TGTGCCAGTAGTAGCGGGAGTGGCACAGATACGCAGTATTTT
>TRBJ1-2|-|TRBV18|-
CASSLRTGNYGYTF
TGTGCCAGCTCACTGAGGACCGGCAACTATGGCTACACCTTC
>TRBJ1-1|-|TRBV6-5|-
CASSYSGLEAFF
TGTGCCAGCAGTTACTCGGGCCTCGAAGCTTTCTTT
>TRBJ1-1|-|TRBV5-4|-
CASSLGREPVTEAFF
TGTGCCAGCAGCTTGGGCAGGGAGCCGGTTACTGAAGCTTTCTTT
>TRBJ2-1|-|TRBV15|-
CATSRPQGYEQFF
TGTGCCACCAGCAGACCCCAGGGGTATGAGCAGTTCTTC
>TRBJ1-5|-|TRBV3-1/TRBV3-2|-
CASSQSGKGGQPQHF
TGTGCCAGCAGCCAATCCGGGAAGGGTGGTCAGCCCCAGCATTTT
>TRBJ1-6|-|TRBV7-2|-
CASSPRQVENSPLHF
TGTGCCAGCAGCCCCCGACAGGTCGAGAATTCACCCCTCCACTTT
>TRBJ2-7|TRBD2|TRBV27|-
CASSSLTSGSSYEQYF
TGTGCCAGCAGTTCCCTGACTAGCGGGAGCTCCTACGAGCAGTACTTC
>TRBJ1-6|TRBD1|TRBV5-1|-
CASSLDGTGGSPLHF
TGCGCCAGCAGCTTGGACGGGACAGGGGGGTCACCCCTCCACTTT
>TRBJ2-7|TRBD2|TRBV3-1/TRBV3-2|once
CASSQGLAGSYEQYF
TGTGCCAGCAGCCAAGGACTAGCGGGATCCTACGAGCAGTACTTC
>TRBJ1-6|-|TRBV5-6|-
CASSFRRGHVSPLHF
TGTGCCAGCAGCTTCAGACGGGGACATGTTTCACCCCTCCACTTT
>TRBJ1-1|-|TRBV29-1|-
CSVSSGTLTEAFF
TGCAGCGTTAGCTCCGGGACTTTGACTGAAGCTTTCTTT
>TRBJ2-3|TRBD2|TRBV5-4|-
CASSGGLAGTTDTQYF
TGTGCCAGCAGCGGGGGACTAGCGGGGACCACAGATACGCAGTATTTT
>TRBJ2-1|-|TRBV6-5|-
CASSYSGGGGRNEQFF
TGTGCCAGCAGTTACTCTGGAGGGGGGGGGCGGAATGAGCAGTTCTTC
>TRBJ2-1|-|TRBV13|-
CASSLGLPYNEQFF
TGTGCCAGCAGCTTAGGACTGCCCTACAATGAGCAGTTCTTC
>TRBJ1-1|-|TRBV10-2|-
CASSEGRGEAFF
TGCGCCAGCAGTGAGGGGAGGGGCGAAGCTTTCTTT
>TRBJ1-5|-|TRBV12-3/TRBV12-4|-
CASSFCNQPQHF
TGTGCCAGCAGTTTTTGTAATCAGCCCCAGCATTTT
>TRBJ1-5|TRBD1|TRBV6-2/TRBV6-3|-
CASSYSGTGPYNQPQHF
TGTGCCAGCAGTTACTCAGGGACAGGGCCCTACAATCAGCCCCAGCATTTT
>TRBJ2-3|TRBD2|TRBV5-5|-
CASSLGLAGASTDTQYF
TGTGCCAGCAGCCTAGGACTAGCGGGGGCCTCCACAGATACGCAGTATTTT
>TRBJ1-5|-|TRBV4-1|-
CASSQGEGQPQHF
TGCGCCAGCAGCCAAGGTGAGGGTCAGCCCCAGCATTTT
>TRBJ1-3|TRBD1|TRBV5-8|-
CASNRDRGGGNTIYF
TGTGCCAGCAACCGGGACAGGGGAGGTGGAAACACCATATATTTT
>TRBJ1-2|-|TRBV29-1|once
CSVDAGTNYGYTF
TGCAGCGTTGACGCTGGGACTAACTATGGCTACACCTTC
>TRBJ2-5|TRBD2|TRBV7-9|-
CASSPGLAGGPGTQYF
TGTGCCAGCAGCCCAGGACTAGCGGGAGGGCCGGGGACCCAGTACTTC
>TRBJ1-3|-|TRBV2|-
CASTPGGAGNTIYF
TGTGCCAGCACCCCGGGGGGGGCTGGAAACACCATATATTTT
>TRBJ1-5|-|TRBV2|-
CASSDSPNQPQHF
TGTGCCAGCAGTGACAGCCCCAATCAGCCCCAGCATTTT
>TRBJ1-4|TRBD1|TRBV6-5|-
CASSLTGTNEKLFF
TGTGCCAGCAGTTTGACAGGGACTAATGAAAAACTGTTTTTT
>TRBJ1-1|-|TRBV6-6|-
CASSLDTEAFF
TGTGCCAGCAGTTTGGACACTGAAGCTTTCTTT
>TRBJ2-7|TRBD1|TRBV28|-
CASSLSTGGHEQYF
TGTGCCAGCAGTTTATCCACAGGGGGGCACGAGCAGTACTTC
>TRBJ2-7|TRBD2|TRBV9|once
CASSVGTSGIYEQYF
TGTGCCAGCAGCGTCGGAACTAGCGGGATCTACGAGCAGTACTTC
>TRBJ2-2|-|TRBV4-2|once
CASSQAQDTGELFF
TGTGCCAGCAGCCAAGCTCAGGACACCGGGGAGCTGTTTTTT
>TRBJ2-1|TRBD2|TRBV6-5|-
CASKGLAGSYNEQFF
TGTGCCAGCAAGGGACTAGCGGGCTCCTACAATGAGCAGTTCTTC
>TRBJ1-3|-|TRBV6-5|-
CASSYSGALPGNTIYF
TGTGCCAGCAGTTACTCAGGGGCATTACCTGGAAACACCATATATTTT
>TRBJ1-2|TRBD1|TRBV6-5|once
CASRYDRGYGYTF
TGTGCCAGCAGATACGACAGGGGGTATGGCTACACCTTC
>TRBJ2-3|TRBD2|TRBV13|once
CASSFSSGADTQYF
TGTGCCAGCAGCTTCTCTAGCGGGGCAGATACGCAGTATTTT